A selection of T cell receptor beta chains follows, all from one sample in a study of T cell repertoires in cytomegalovirus infection. TCRdb re-derived calls from the reads in MiXCR, one entry per CDR3 protein. The sample records about 830,000 distinct CDR3 sequences, 30% to 35% being singletons. For these TCRs, the target antigens are not known. The starting material was cultured CD8+ T cells from PBMCs, obtained from culture after CMV antigen stimulation. These receptors all stem from a human donor in good health (CMV status not recorded). Some clones in this sample may be carry-over from other donors' samples. The CDR3 runs from the conserved cysteine through the conserved F or W. Fields, in order: CDR3 protein, CDR3 DNA, J gene, V gene, clone size, D gene. D genes are given only for firm matches. The listing skips clone size in some rows; elsewhere it reads once, few, many or a size class.

CDR3aa: CASRVLAGGMETQYF
CDR3nt: TGTGCCAGCAGGGTACTAGCGGGGGGCATGGAGACCCAGTACTTC
j_gene: TRBJ2-5
v_gene: TRBV27
abundance: NA
d_gene: TRBD2

CDR3aa: CASTTGFEAFF
CDR3nt: TGTGCCAGCACGACAGGGTTTGAAGCTTTCTTT
j_gene: TRBJ1-1
v_gene: TRBV7-2
abundance: many
d_gene: TRBD1

CDR3aa: CASSHRSTNTEAFF
CDR3nt: TGTGCCAGCAGCCACAGATCAACGAACACTGAAGCTTTCTTT
j_gene: TRBJ1-1
v_gene: TRBV7-9
abundance: NA
d_gene: NA

CDR3aa: CASSLSLGGGAETQYF
CDR3nt: TGTGCCAGCAGTTTATCGTTGGGGGGGGGCGCTGAGACCCAGTACTTC
j_gene: TRBJ2-5
v_gene: TRBV27
abundance: NA
d_gene: NA

CDR3aa: CASSLRGGIYGYTF
CDR3nt: TGTGCCAGCAGCTTACGGGGGGGGATCTATGGCTACACCTTC
j_gene: TRBJ1-2
v_gene: TRBV7-8
abundance: NA
d_gene: NA

CDR3aa: CASSYYIEGTGELFF
CDR3nt: TGTGCCAGTAGTTATTATATAGAGGGCACCGGGGAGCTGTTTTTT
j_gene: TRBJ2-2
v_gene: TRBV19
abundance: few
d_gene: NA

CDR3aa: CASSFPGTSYGYTF
CDR3nt: TGTGCCAGCAGCTTCCCGGGTACGAGCTATGGCTACACCTTC
j_gene: TRBJ1-2
v_gene: TRBV7-9
abundance: NA
d_gene: NA

CDR3aa: CASSYGTGTDTQYF
CDR3nt: TGTGCCAGCAGCTATGGGACAGGCACAGATACGCAGTATTTT
j_gene: TRBJ2-3
v_gene: TRBV7-9
abundance: few
d_gene: TRBD1

CDR3aa: CASSWVNQPQHF
CDR3nt: TGTGCCAGCAGCTGGGTCAATCAGCCCCAGCATTTT
j_gene: TRBJ1-5
v_gene: TRBV7-2
abundance: many
d_gene: NA

CDR3aa: CASSQDWGARETQYF
CDR3nt: TGTGCCAGCAGCCAAGACTGGGGGGCGCGGGAGACCCAGTACTTC
j_gene: TRBJ2-5
v_gene: TRBV4-2
abundance: few
d_gene: NA

CDR3aa: CASRRETGPLNF
CDR3nt: TGTGCCAGCAGAAGGGAGACAGGCCCCCTTAACTTC
j_gene: TRBJ2-5
v_gene: TRBV2
abundance: few
d_gene: NA

CDR3aa: CATLIRQGNAGGTEAFF
CDR3nt: TGTGCCACCTTAATAAGACAGGGTAATGCAGGAGGCACTGAAGCTTTCTTT
j_gene: TRBJ1-1
v_gene: TRBV2
abundance: few
d_gene: TRBD1

CDR3aa: CASSLGRNSGGALDTQYF
CDR3nt: TGTGCCAGCAGCTTAGGACGGAATAGCGGGGGGGCGTTAGATACGCAGTATTTT
j_gene: TRBJ2-3
v_gene: TRBV11-3
abundance: NA
d_gene: TRBD2

CDR3aa: CASSLGGPGGAYNEQFF
CDR3nt: TGTGCCAGCAGCTTAGGGGGGCCAGGGGGCGCCTACAATGAGCAGTTCTTC
j_gene: TRBJ2-1
v_gene: TRBV7-6
abundance: few
d_gene: TRBD1

CDR3aa: CASSITLRPDEKLFF
CDR3nt: TGTGCCAGCAGCATTACGCTGAGGCCCGATGAAAAACTGTTTTTT
j_gene: TRBJ1-4
v_gene: TRBV7-6
abundance: NA
d_gene: NA

CDR3aa: CASSHRGVDEAFF
CDR3nt: TGTGCCAGCAGTCACAGGGGGGTGGATGAAGCTTTCTTT
j_gene: TRBJ1-1
v_gene: TRBV6-8
abundance: NA
d_gene: TRBD1

CDR3aa: CASSLDRGVSNEQFF
CDR3nt: TGTGCCAGCAGTCTCGACAGGGGGGTCTCCAATGAGCAGTTCTTC
j_gene: TRBJ2-1
v_gene: TRBV27
abundance: NA
d_gene: TRBD1

CDR3aa: CASGRQGALNYGYTF
CDR3nt: TGCGCCAGCGGGAGACAGGGGGCACTTAACTATGGCTACACCTTC
j_gene: TRBJ1-2
v_gene: TRBV4-3
abundance: NA
d_gene: TRBD1

CDR3aa: CASSLLVPLRDRFSGNTIYF
CDR3nt: TGTGCCAGCAGTTTATTGGTCCCCCTAAGAGACAGATTCTCTGGAAACACCATATATTTT
j_gene: TRBJ1-3
v_gene: TRBV12-3/TRBV12-4
abundance: few
d_gene: NA

CDR3aa: CASGSGGHLPGANVLTF
CDR3nt: TGTGCCAGCGGGTCGGGGGGCCACTTACCTGGGGCCAACGTCCTGACTTTC
j_gene: TRBJ2-6
v_gene: TRBV9
abundance: NA
d_gene: NA

CDR3aa: CASNLSGSGNTIYF
CDR3nt: TGTGCCAGCAATCTCTCGGGCTCTGGAAACACCATATATTTT
j_gene: TRBJ1-3
v_gene: TRBV6-1
abundance: few
d_gene: NA

CDR3aa: CASSVLAGPSVGEQFF
CDR3nt: TGTGCCAGCAGCGTACTAGCGGGGCCGTCTGTTGGTGAGCAGTTCTTC
j_gene: TRBJ2-1
v_gene: TRBV7-6
abundance: few
d_gene: TRBD2

CDR3aa: CASSGQFFGNTEAFF
CDR3nt: NA
j_gene: TRBJ1-1
v_gene: TRBV4-1
abundance: NA
d_gene: NA

CDR3aa: CATFSRDRGHTEAFF
CDR3nt: TGTGCCACCTTCTCCCGGGACAGGGGGCACACTGAAGCTTTCTTT
j_gene: TRBJ1-1
v_gene: TRBV5-4
abundance: NA
d_gene: TRBD1

CDR3aa: CASSPGTSGGVEQFF
CDR3nt: TGTGCCAGCAGTCCGGGGACTAGCGGGGGGGTGGAGCAGTTCTTC
j_gene: TRBJ2-1
v_gene: TRBV28
abundance: NA
d_gene: TRBD2

CDR3aa: CSLRDYNMLNQPQHF
CDR3nt: TGCAGTCTAAGGGATTACAATATGCTCAATCAGCCCCAGCATTTT
j_gene: TRBJ1-5
v_gene: TRBV20-1
abundance: NA
d_gene: NA

CDR3aa: CASSLAHRGVADTQYF
CDR3nt: TGTGCCAGCAGCTTAGCGCACAGGGGAGTGGCAGATACGCAGTATTTT
j_gene: TRBJ2-3
v_gene: TRBV11-1
abundance: few
d_gene: TRBD1

CDR3aa: CASSPRGQGDSPLHF
CDR3nt: TGCGCCAGCAGCCCTAGAGGACAGGGGGATTCACCCCTCCACTTT
j_gene: TRBJ1-6
v_gene: TRBV4-1
abundance: few
d_gene: TRBD1

CDR3aa: CASSISGNSYNEQFF
CDR3nt: TGTGCTAGCAGCATCAGCGGGAATTCCTACAATGAGCAGTTCTTC
j_gene: TRBJ2-1
v_gene: TRBV7-7
abundance: NA
d_gene: TRBD2

CDR3aa: CSVVGPIATGYGYTF
CDR3nt: TGCAGCGTTGTTGGTCCTATCGCGACAGGCTATGGCTACACCTTC
j_gene: TRBJ1-2
v_gene: TRBV29-1
abundance: NA
d_gene: NA

CDR3aa: CASSLARHSYEQYF
CDR3nt: TGTGCCAGCAGTTTAGCCAGGCACTCCTACGAGCAGTACTTC
j_gene: TRBJ2-7
v_gene: TRBV27
abundance: NA
d_gene: NA

CDR3aa: CASRGGGGAQFF
CDR3nt: TGTGCCAGCAGAGGGGGAGGGGGGGCTCAGTTCTTC
j_gene: TRBJ2-1
v_gene: TRBV12-3/TRBV12-4
abundance: few
d_gene: NA

CDR3aa: CASSFLLGNQPQHF
CDR3nt: TGTGCCAGCAGTTTCCTCCTGGGTAATCAGCCCCAGCATTTT
j_gene: TRBJ1-5
v_gene: TRBV28
abundance: NA
d_gene: NA

CDR3aa: CASSEGGKGQPQHF
CDR3nt: TGTGCCAGCAGTGAAGGGGGCAAGGGTCAGCCCCAGCATTTT
j_gene: TRBJ1-5
v_gene: TRBV6-1
abundance: NA
d_gene: NA

CDR3aa: CASSPARFGATNEKLFF
CDR3nt: TGTGCCAGCAGCCCAGCAAGGTTCGGTGCAACTAATGAAAAACTGTTTTTT
j_gene: TRBJ1-4
v_gene: TRBV14
abundance: few
d_gene: NA

CDR3aa: CASSWGDRGSYNEQFF
CDR3nt: TGTGCCAGCAGTTGGGGGGACAGGGGATCCTACAATGAGCAGTTCTTC
j_gene: TRBJ2-1
v_gene: TRBV27
abundance: few
d_gene: TRBD1

CDR3aa: CASSLHNGNYGYTF
CDR3nt: TGTGCCAGCAGTTTGCATAATGGGAACTATGGCTACACCTTC
j_gene: TRBJ1-2
v_gene: TRBV27
abundance: NA
d_gene: NA

CDR3aa: CASSLGRPPTQYF
CDR3nt: TGTGCCAGCAGCTTGGGACGGCCCCCCACCCAGTACTTC
j_gene: TRBJ2-5
v_gene: TRBV13
abundance: NA
d_gene: NA

CDR3aa: CASSLVDRGRGYTDTQYF
CDR3nt: TGTGCCAGCAGCTTAGTGGACAGGGGAAGGGGGTACACAGATACGCAGTATTTT
j_gene: TRBJ2-3
v_gene: TRBV7-2
abundance: many
d_gene: TRBD1

CDR3aa: CASSYFEGEGNGQFF
CDR3nt: TGTGCCAGCAGTTACTTCGAAGGGGAGGGCAATGGGCAGTTCTTC
j_gene: TRBJ2-1
v_gene: TRBV6-8
abundance: NA
d_gene: TRBD2

CDR3aa: CASSPIGQGTEAFF
CDR3nt: TGTGCCAGCAGCCCAATAGGACAGGGCACTGAAGCTTTCTTT
j_gene: TRBJ1-1
v_gene: TRBV7-9
abundance: few
d_gene: TRBD1

CDR3aa: CASSLGGTVGQPQHF
CDR3nt: TGTGCCAGCAGCTTGGGCGGGACAGTCGGACAGCCCCAGCATTTT
j_gene: TRBJ1-5
v_gene: TRBV5-5
abundance: NA
d_gene: TRBD1

CDR3aa: CASSITGQGNEQYF
CDR3nt: TGTGCCAGCAGCATTACGGGACAGGGAAACGAGCAGTACTTC
j_gene: TRBJ2-7
v_gene: TRBV7-9
abundance: NA
d_gene: TRBD1

CDR3aa: CASSLRAGEAFF
CDR3nt: TGTGCCAGCAGCTTAAGGGCAGGGGAAGCTTTCTTT
j_gene: TRBJ1-1
v_gene: TRBV7-8
abundance: many
d_gene: NA

CDR3aa: CASSYTTFANYGYTF
CDR3nt: TGTGCCAGCAGTTACACTACTTTTGCAAACTATGGCTACACCTTC
j_gene: TRBJ1-2
v_gene: TRBV6-2/TRBV6-3
abundance: few
d_gene: NA

CDR3aa: CASSQEAGGVEAFF
CDR3nt: TGCGCCAGCAGCCAAGAAGCCGGGGGGGTCGAAGCTTTCTTT
j_gene: TRBJ1-1
v_gene: TRBV4-1
abundance: few
d_gene: NA

CDR3aa: CASSYLDTDQPQHF
CDR3nt: TGTGCCAGCAGTTATCTGGACACAGATCAGCCCCAGCATTTT
j_gene: TRBJ1-5
v_gene: TRBV6-2/TRBV6-3
abundance: NA
d_gene: NA

CDR3aa: CASSQDQEGYNQPQHF
CDR3nt: TGCGCCAGCAGCCAAGATCAGGAGGGGTACAATCAGCCCCAGCATTTT
j_gene: TRBJ1-5
v_gene: TRBV4-1
abundance: few
d_gene: NA

CDR3aa: CAISVWRGEDTQYF
CDR3nt: TGTGCCATCAGCGTTTGGCGGGGAGAGGATACGCAGTATTTT
j_gene: TRBJ2-3
v_gene: TRBV10-3
abundance: NA
d_gene: NA

CDR3aa: CASRREDYGYTF
CDR3nt: TGTGCCAGCAGACGGGAGGACTATGGCTACACCTTC
j_gene: TRBJ1-2
v_gene: TRBV6-1
abundance: NA
d_gene: NA

CDR3aa: CASSPNSDTATQWSDTQYF
CDR3nt: TGTGCCAGCAGCCCCAACTCCGACACGGCCACACAATGGTCGGATACGCAGTATTTT
j_gene: TRBJ2-3
v_gene: TRBV4-2
abundance: NA
d_gene: NA

CDR3aa: CASSYSQGDKTQYF
CDR3nt: TGTGCCAGCAGTTACTCACAGGGGGATAAGACCCAGTACTTC
j_gene: TRBJ2-5
v_gene: TRBV6-5
abundance: few
d_gene: TRBD1

CDR3aa: CASSISDRGLVGELFF
CDR3nt: TGTGCCAGTAGTATTTCTGACAGGGGGCTTGTCGGGGAGCTGTTTTTT
j_gene: TRBJ2-2
v_gene: TRBV19
abundance: NA
d_gene: TRBD1

CDR3aa: CASSETGTTVGSPLHF
CDR3nt: TGTGCCAGCAGTGAAACCGGGACAACCGTCGGTTCACCCCTCCACTTT
j_gene: TRBJ1-6
v_gene: TRBV6-1
abundance: few
d_gene: NA

CDR3aa: CASSTGPQTTGELFF
CDR3nt: TGTGCCAGCAGCACGGGACCTCAGACCACCGGGGAGCTGTTTTTT
j_gene: TRBJ2-2
v_gene: TRBV28
abundance: many
d_gene: NA

CDR3aa: CASSYSAGTGGNDEQFF
CDR3nt: TGTGCCAGCAGTTACTCGGCGGGGACAGGGGGCAACGATGAGCAGTTCTTC
j_gene: TRBJ2-1
v_gene: TRBV6-2/TRBV6-3
abundance: few
d_gene: TRBD1

CDR3aa: CASSYRRGLNQPQHF
CDR3nt: TGTGCCAGCAGTTATCGAAGGGGGCTCAATCAGCCCCAGCATTTT
j_gene: TRBJ1-5
v_gene: TRBV6-2/TRBV6-3
abundance: few
d_gene: TRBD1

CDR3aa: CASSPPGLPKNIQYF
CDR3nt: TGTGCCAGCAGCCCTCCAGGGCTGCCCAAAAACATTCAGTACTTC
j_gene: TRBJ2-4
v_gene: TRBV7-6
abundance: NA
d_gene: NA

CDR3aa: CASSHWTGKQETQYF
CDR3nt: TGTGCCAGCAGCCATTGGACAGGGAAACAAGAGACCCAGTACTTC
j_gene: TRBJ2-5
v_gene: TRBV14
abundance: NA
d_gene: TRBD1

CDR3aa: CASSLGASYTDTQYF
CDR3nt: TGTGCCAGCAGCTTGGGAGCTAGTTACACAGATACGCAGTATTTT
j_gene: TRBJ2-3
v_gene: TRBV11-3
abundance: many
d_gene: NA